The 22 T cell receptor beta chains below come from one sample, sequenced in a study of early T cells in non-severe SARS-CoV-2 infection. TCRdb passed the 5' RACE reads through MiXCR, listing each CDR3 protein once. In the table there are tens of thousands of distinct CDR3 sequences, around 9.3% of which are singletons. The source material was whole blood. Receptor source: an adult who was a healthcare worker with PCR-confirmed SARS-CoV-2 infection or an uninfected control (not recorded which).

This clonotype occurred a few times. V usage is TRBV7-9 and J usage is TRBJ1-1; maybe TRBD1 (6 bases). CDR3 length equals 12 residues. Germline CDR1 and CDR2: SEHNR and FQNEAQ (reference sequence). Trimming pared 5 bases from V and 12 bases from J, leaving 16 bases between. The chain's CDR3 is CASSRDNLATFF. DNA of the CDR3: TGTGCCAGCAGCAGGGACAATCTCGCAACTTTCTTT.

With regard to this clonotype: With a much larger clone just one base away, this may be a read error. The chain recombines TRBV12-3 or TRBV12-4 with TRBJ2-7; D may be TRBD2 (5 bases). This CDR3 comprises 13 residues. In DNA, the CDR3 is TGTGCCAGCAGTTTGGGGAGCTCCTGCGAGCAGTACTTC. Translated: CASSLGSSCEQYF.

Of note for this clonotype: The junction does not match germline at one end; this may be a read error. The rearrangement links TRBV12-3 or TRBV12-4 to TRBJ1-4; a possible D gene is TRBD1 (5 bases). This CDR3 comprises 20 residues. In nucleotides, the CDR3 is TGTGCCAGCAGGGGGTCCCACCAGGGTAACTTCCTTGCAACTATTGAAAAACTGTTTTTT. Its protein product is CASRGSHQGNFLATIEKLFF.

This clonotype was seen ten or more times. The V and J genes are TRBV20-1 and TRBJ2-7; 10 bases map to TRBD2. CDR1 is DFQATT and CDR2 is SNEGSKA in the germline V gene (reference sequence). V lost 4 bases and J lost 3; bases outside the gene matches: 12. The CDR3 extends over 16 amino acids. The CDR3 nucleotides read TGCAGTGCTAATTCCGCCACTAGCGGGGATCGCTACGAGCAGTACTTC. This gives the protein CSANSATSGDRYEQYF.

The chain joins TRBV14 to TRBJ1-4; D remains unclear. This CDR3 has 13 residues. Trimming pared 4 bases from V and 5 bases from J, leaving 8 bases between. From germline, CDR1 is SGHDN and CDR2 FVKESK. CDR3 loop: CASSPGHNEKLFF. CDR3 bases: TGTGCCAGCAGCCCGGGTCACAATGAAAAACTGTTTTTT.

In its sample, this clonotype was seen a few times. The chain carries TRBV2 and TRBJ2-7; no reliable D call. Trimming left V 7 bases short and J 2 bases short, with 12 bases between. CDR1 SNHLY and CDR2 FYNNEI come from the germline V gene. The CDR3 consists of 13 residues. The CDR3 sequence: CASKGGATYEQYF. Here the CDR3 DNA reads TGTGCCAGCAAGGGCGGTGCAACCTACGAGCAGTACTTC.

Ten or more counts support this clonotype. The chain carries TRBV7-2 and TRBJ2-1; tentatively, D is TRBD1 (5 bases). The germline CDR1 and CDR2 sequences are SGHTA and FQGNSA. The V end lost 2 bases, the J end lost 9 bases, and 17 bases lay between the germline ends. The CDR3 totals 15 residues. The CDR3 nucleotides are TGTGCCAGCAGCTTAATGACAGCTAATACCCGTGAGCAGTTCTTC. It translates to CASSLMTANTREQFF.

V and J are TRBV12-3 or TRBV12-4 and TRBJ2-3; TRBD2 agrees at 10 bases. V was clipped by 6 bases and J by 2 bases; unmatched bases: 11. The CDR3 sequence is 17 residues long. The DNA for the CDR3 is TGTGCCAGCAGCCGCACCCCAGCGGGGGGGGACACAGATACGCAGTATTTT. Residues: CASSRTPAGGDTDTQYF.

With regard to this clonotype: One end of the junction fails to match germline, which may point to a read error. The CDR3 DNA is TGCAGTGCTTGGACAGCCTCCGATTCACCCCTCCATTTT. Its protein is CSAWTASDSPLHF. The chain carries TRBV20-1 and TRBJ1-6, with a weak D call TRBD1 (6 bases). This CDR3 spans 13 amino acids. Germline CDR1 DFQATT, CDR2 SNEGSKA (reference sequence).

The chain is built from TRBV5-1 and TRBJ1-3; D is perhaps TRBD1 (5 bases). V gave up 0 bases and J gave up 0 bases, with 13 bases separating them. The CDR3 has 17 residues. Germline CDR1 and CDR2: SGHRS and YFSETQ. CDR3 DNA: TGCGCCAGCAGCTTGGATTCGGGACGGTACTCTGGAAACACCATATATTTT. Residues: CASSLDSGRYSGNTIYF.

At least ten counts were recorded for this clonotype. J is TRBJ2-7 and V is TRBV7-2; TRBD2 aligns across 11 bases. Germline V CDR1 and CDR2: SGHTA, FQGNSA. With 3 bases clipped from V and 4 bases from J, the junction kept 5 bases outside the gene matches. CDR3 length: 15 amino acids. The CDR3 DNA reads as TGTGCCAGCAGCTTGACTAGCGGGGCGAAGTACGAGCAGTACTTC. Translation: CASSLTSGAKYEQYF.

This clonotype was found many times. The CDR3 nucleotides are TGCAGCGTCCTTAAACAGGGAAGCACTGAAGCTTTCTTT. Amino acid sequence: CSVLKQGSTEAFF. The rearrangement links TRBV29-1 to TRBJ1-1; D perhaps matches TRBD1 (6 bases). Germline V lookup: CDR1 SQVTM, CDR2 ANQGSEA. The germline V and J ends were trimmed by 6 bases and 4 bases, with 15 bases remaining between them. The CDR3 extends over 13 amino acids.

This clonotype was found a few times. V gene TRBV4-1 combines with J gene TRBJ1-1; weak D call: TRBD1 (5 bases). The V gene lost 3 bases and the J gene lost 0 bases, with 14 bases spanning the gap. From germline, CDR1 is MGHRA and CDR2 YSYEKL. CDR3 length equals 16 residues. CDR3 amino acids: CASSHTGTGMNTEAFF. For the CDR3, the DNA is TGCGCCAGCAGCCACACGGGGACGGGGATGAACACTGAAGCTTTCTTT.

V gene TRBV13 combines with J gene TRBJ1-1; 7 bases align to TRBD1. The junction had 10 bases not matched to a gene; V was cut back by 5 bases and J by 7 bases. Germline lookup yields CDR1 PRHDT and CDR2 FYEKMQ (reference sequence). The CDR3 sequence is 14 residues long. The CDR3 nucleotides are TGTGCCAGCAGCCCTAGGGACAGAATGTATGAAGCTTTCTTT. This gives the protein CASSPRDRMYEAFF.

This clonotype has just a few counts. This chain connects TRBV29-1 to TRBJ2-5, with 8 bases aligning to TRBD2. V shed 0 bases, J shed 9 bases, and the junction held 12 bases outside the gene matches. The CDR3 sequence is 15 residues long. Germline lookup yields CDR1 SQVTM and CDR2 ANQGSEA. The CDR3 protein is CSVEDPRGASLAQYF. The CDR3 coding sequence is TGCAGCGTTGAAGATCCGCGGGGGGCATCCTTGGCCCAGTACTTC. Drawing the rest from reference TRBV29-1 and TRBJ2-5, the complete variable domain is SAVISQKPSRDICQRGTSLTIQCQVDSQVTMMFWYRQQPGQSLTLIATANQGSEATYESGFVIDKFPISRPNLTFSTLTVSNMSPEDSSIYLCSVEDPRGASLAQYFGPGTRLLVL.

The table lists this clonotype with many counts. The J gene is TRBJ1-1, the V gene TRBV2; TRBD1 might be the D (5 bases). The CDR3 totals 15 residues. The V end was cut by 2 bases, the J end by 3 bases, with 13 bases between. The germline V gene has CDR1 SNHLY and CDR2 FYNNEI. The CDR3 loop is CASSEIRDGDTEAFF. The CDR3, as DNA: TGTGCCAGCAGTGAAATCAGGGACGGGGACACTGAAGCTTTCTTT.

This clonotype was detected ten times or more. The chain recombines TRBV20-1 with TRBJ1-2, with D possibly matching TRBD1 (6 bases). Per the germline V gene, CDR1 is DFQATT and CDR2 is SNEGSKA (reference sequence). CDR3 length: 12 residues. V dropped 6 bases and J dropped 5 bases, with 13 bases sitting between them. The CDR3 is CSATGQLYGYTF. The CDR3 nucleotides read TGCAGTGCAACCGGACAGTTATATGGCTACACCTTC.

The sample holds many counts of this clonotype. The chain employs TRBV19 and TRBJ2-1; 7 bases align to TRBD2. Trimming took 6 bases from V and 0 from J; bases not matched to a gene: 2. In germline, CDR1 is LNHDA, CDR2 SQIVND (reference sequence). The CDR3 is 14 residues long. The CDR3 sequence is CASSGRSSYNEQFF. As DNA, the CDR3 is TGTGCCAGTAGCGGGAGGAGCTCCTACAATGAGCAGTTCTTC.

A few counts support this clonotype. This chain joins TRBV30 and TRBJ2-7, with TRBD1 matching over 8 bases. The V segment lost 0 bases and the J segment 5 bases; nucleotides outside the gene matches: 3. There are 13 residues in the CDR3. Germline-derived CDR1 and CDR2 are GTSNPN and SVGIG (reference sequence). In DNA form, the CDR3 reads TGTGCCTGGAGTGTACAGGGGGTTCACGAGCAGTACTTC. Amino acid sequence: CAWSVQGVHEQYF.

The rearrangement uses TRBV27 and TRBJ2-1; tentatively, D is TRBD2 (6 bases). The V gene's germline CDR1 is MNHEY and CDR2 SMNVEV (reference sequence). V lost 4 bases to trimming and J lost 12 bases, with 16 bases between them. This CDR3 region has 13 residues. The CDR3 nucleotides read TGTGCCAGCAGTTACGGCCGGACCGGGGGGCAGTTCTTC. Amino acids: CASSYGRTGGQFF.

Ten or more counts support this clonotype. V is TRBV20-1 and J is TRBJ2-4; D is undetermined. The germline V gene encodes CDR1 DFQATT and CDR2 SNEGSKA (reference sequence). Trimming left V 6 bases short and J 2 bases short, with 11 bases between. The CDR3 contains 13 residues. The CDR3 bases are TGCAGTGCCTACGAAGATACCAAAAACATTCAGTACTTC. This sequence encodes CSAYEDTKNIQYF.

This clonotype was recorded a few times. The CDR3 here is CSVGDRISYEQYF. The CDR3 DNA reads TGCAGCGTAGGGGACAGGATTTCCTACGAGCAGTACTTC. The genes are TRBV29-1 and TRBJ2-7; 8 bases match TRBD1. This CDR3 comprises 13 residues. V was clipped by 6 bases and J by 1 base; unmatched bases: 5. Per the germline V gene, CDR1 is SQVTM and CDR2 is ANQGSEA.